Listed below are T cell receptor beta chains from one sample, sequenced in a study of cytomegalovirus exposure and HLA in healthy donors. Method: immunoSEQ multiplex PCR; TCRdb's copy keeps in-frame clones and lacks some. This repertoire shows approximately 240,000 clones, 90% to 95% found once; its top ten account for around 1.1%. Sequencing was performed on PBMCs. The source is a woman aged 18-29 years in good health and CMV-seronegative. Both conserved end residues are part of each CDR3. D genes are given only for firm matches. Size values are once, few and many counts, or a class for expanded clones, and some rows have none.

clone size	V gene	J gene	D gene	CDR3 length	CDR3 DNA	CDR3 protein
-	TRBV7-8	TRBJ2-6	-	19	TGTGCCAGCAGCACAAAGTCCGGACAGTTCAGCTCTGGGGCCAACGTCCTGACTTTC	CASSTKSGQFSSGANVLTF
-	TRBV11-2	TRBJ1-4	-	14	TGTGCCAGCAGCTTGCCGTACCCGGGTGAAAAACTGTTTTTT	CASSLPYPGEKLFF
-	TRBV7-8	TRBJ1-2	TRBD1	14	TGTGCCAGCAGCTTAGAACAGGGGGCATATGGCTACACCTTC	CASSLEQGAYGYTF
-	TRBV19	TRBJ1-5	-	15	TGTGCCAGTAGTCCTGGGGCAGGAGTCCCCCAGCCCCAGCATTTT	CASSPGAGVPQPQHF
-	TRBV7-3	TRBJ1-1	TRBD1	14	TGTGCCAGCAGCTTGGCAGGGGGGAACACTGAAGCTTTCTTT	CASSLAGGNTEAFF
once	TRBV5-1	TRBJ1-5	-	13	TGCGCCAGCAGCGTTACGGGGAATCAGCCCCAGCATTTT	CASSVTGNQPQHF
-	TRBV4-1	TRBJ2-3	-	16	TGCGCCAGCAGCCAAGATCGCGGCAGAGCCACAGATACGCAGTATTTT	CASSQDRGRATDTQYF
-	TRBV9	TRBJ2-1	TRBD2	16	TGTGCCAGCAGCCCCTACACTAGCGGGAGGGCGGGTGAGCAGTTCTTC	CASSPYTSGRAGEQFF
-	TRBV6-6	TRBJ1-2	-	15	TGTGCCAGCAGTCTCGGATATGGGAGGGGAGAAGGCTACACCTTC	CASSLGYGRGEGYTF
-	TRBV7-6	TRBJ2-7	-	13	TGTGCCAGCAGCTACGCGGGTTCCTACGAGCAGTACTTC	CASSYAGSYEQYF
-	TRBV18	TRBJ1-1	TRBD1	16	TGTGCCAGCTCATACCTTTCAGGGGGTGAGAACACTGAAGCTTTCTTT	CASSYLSGGENTEAFF
-	TRBV5-4	TRBJ1-2	TRBD1	18	TGTGCCAGCAGCCCGGGACAGGGGGCTGGGACTAGCGGCTATGGCTACACCTTC	CASSPGQGAGTSGYGYTF
-	TRBV7-9	TRBJ1-5	-	15	TGTGCCAGCAGCATAGGGACACTTAGCAATCAGCCCCAGCATTTT	CASSIGTLSNQPQHF
-	TRBV4-1	TRBJ1-3	-	15	TGCGCCAGCAGCCAAGATGGGAGGGATTCTAACACCATATATTTT	CASSQDGRDSNTIYF
-	TRBV12-5	TRBJ2-1	-	15	TGTGCTAGTGGTTTGTTCCCACCGACTTGGAATGAGCAGTTCTTC	CASGLFPPTWNEQFF
-	TRBV27	TRBJ1-1	TRBD1	14	TGTGCCAGCAGTTTCTACAGGGGAAACACTGAAGCTTTCTTT	CASSFYRGNTEAFF
-	TRBV11-2	TRBJ2-7	-	15	TGTGCCAGCAGTTCAATCCGAGGCCCTACCTACGAGCAGTACTTC	CASSSIRGPTYEQYF
-	TRBV18	TRBJ1-1	TRBD1	15	TGTGCCAGCTCACCAAAGGGGGCCCCGAACACTGAAGCTTTCTTT	CASSPKGAPNTEAFF
-	TRBV18	TRBJ2-1	-	13	TGTGCCAGCTCACGGGAGGCTCCTCTCGGGCAGTTCTTC	CASSREAPLGQFF
once	TRBV2	TRBJ1-3	-	15	TGTGCCAGCAGTGAGGCCAGGCCCTCTGGAAACACCATATATTTT	CASSEARPSGNTIYF
-	TRBV29-1	TRBJ2-7	TRBD1	14	TGCAGCGCCCGGGTAGGGACAGGGGCCCACGAGCAGTACTTC	CSARVGTGAHEQYF
-	TRBV10-1	TRBJ2-3	-	14	TGCGCCAGCAGTGAGTCAACGGGTCTGGATACGCAGTATTTT	CASSESTGLDTQYF
once	TRBV4-1	TRBJ2-7	TRBD2	17	TGCGCCAGCAGCCAAGGCGGACTAGCGGATTACTCCTACGAGCAGTACTTC	CASSQGGLADYSYEQYF
-	TRBV23-1	TRBJ1-5	-	15	TGCGCCAGCTCCCACGGGGGGGATGGCAGTCAGCCCCAGCATTTT	CASSHGGDGSQPQHF
-	TRBV15	TRBJ2-1	TRBD2	15	TGTGCCACCAGCGAAGGGAGGGAGTCTTACAATGAGCAGTTCTTC	CATSEGRESYNEQFF
-	TRBV25-1	TRBJ1-1	TRBD1	13	TGTGCCAGCAGAAGTAGACAGGGATCTGGGGCTTTCTTT	CASRSRQGSGAFF
-	TRBV6-5	TRBJ2-5	TRBD1	15	TGTGCCAGCAGTTACTCGACGGGACAGCAAGAGACCCAGTACTTC	CASSYSTGQQETQYF
-	TRBV6-1	TRBJ1-5	TRBD1	14	TGTGCCAGCCAGGACAGGGGCGGGAATCAGCCCCAGCATTTT	CASQDRGGNQPQHF
-	TRBV13	TRBJ2-2	-	16	TGTGCCAGCAGCCTCCGGGATCCTATAAACACCGGGGAGCTGTTTTTT	CASSLRDPINTGELFF
-	TRBV29-1	TRBJ1-5	-	15	TGCAGCGTTGAAGTAACAGGGAAAATCGGTCAGCCCCAGCATTTT	CSVEVTGKIGQPQHF
-	TRBV29-1	TRBJ2-3	-	13	TGCAGCGTTGGTACAGACCCCCATGATACGCAGTATTTT	CSVGTDPHDTQYF
-	TRBV5-1	TRBJ2-1	TRBD1	15	TGCGCCAGCAGCGTAAACAGGGGGAGGAACAATGAGCAGTTCTTC	CASSVNRGRNNEQFF
-	TRBV6-1	TRBJ1-2	TRBD1	14	TGTGCCAGCAATCTGGGACAGGGGGTCTATGGCTACACCTTC	CASNLGQGVYGYTF
-	TRBV19	TRBJ2-5	TRBD1	13	TGTGCCAGTAGTGGGACAGGGGTTGAGACCCAGTACTTC	CASSGTGVETQYF
-	TRBV19	TRBJ2-2	TRBD2	16	TGTGCCAGTAGTACACTAGCGGGAGGATGGGCCGGGGAGCTGTTTTTT	CASSTLAGGWAGELFF
-	TRBV7-9	TRBJ1-1	-	13	TGTGCCAGCAGCCTCAGGGAAATAGGTGAAGCTTTCTTT	CASSLREIGEAFF
-	TRBV18	TRBJ1-1	-	15	TGTGCCAGCTCACCATTCTCGGGGGAGTACACTGAAGCTTTCTTT	CASSPFSGEYTEAFF
-	TRBV11-2	TRBJ2-3	TRBD2	14	TGTGCCAGCACCCAGAGCGGGGGCCCCGATACGCAGTATTTT	CASTQSGGPDTQYF
-	TRBV27	TRBJ1-1	-	11	TGTGCCAGCAGTTCCAACGGGGGAGCTTTCTTT	CASSSNGGAFF
-	TRBV7-9	TRBJ2-5	-	12	TGTGCCAGCAGCTTATCTAGAGAGACCCAGTACTTC	CASSLSRETQYF
-	TRBV30	TRBJ1-6	-	13	TGTGCCTGGGGGCATCCCAATAATTCACCCCTCCACTTT	CAWGHPNNSPLHF
-	TRBV19	TRBJ2-7	-	16	TGTGCCAGTAGTACCCGCCACCGAGGTCCCTCCTACGAGCAGTACTTC	CASSTRHRGPSYEQYF
-	TRBV28	TRBJ2-5	TRBD1	13	TGTGCCAGCAGTGTAGACAGGGAAGAGACCCAGTACTTC	CASSVDREETQYF
-	TRBV5-1	TRBJ2-3	TRBD2	14	TGCGCCAGCAGCCTGGTAGCGGGAGGAGATACGCAGTATTTT	CASSLVAGGDTQYF
-	TRBV28	TRBJ1-5	-	15	TGTGCCAGCAGTTCCCTTGCTGGAGGCAGGGGGCCCCAGCATTTT	CASSSLAGGRGPQHF
-	TRBV5-4	TRBJ2-7	-	12	TGTGCCAGCAGCCTACCACAGGCTCGGGAGTACTTC	CASSLPQAREYF
-	TRBV30	TRBJ1-3	TRBD1	15	TGTGCCCATGGGACAGGGTGGAGCTCTGGAAACACCATATATTTT	CAHGTGWSSGNTIYF